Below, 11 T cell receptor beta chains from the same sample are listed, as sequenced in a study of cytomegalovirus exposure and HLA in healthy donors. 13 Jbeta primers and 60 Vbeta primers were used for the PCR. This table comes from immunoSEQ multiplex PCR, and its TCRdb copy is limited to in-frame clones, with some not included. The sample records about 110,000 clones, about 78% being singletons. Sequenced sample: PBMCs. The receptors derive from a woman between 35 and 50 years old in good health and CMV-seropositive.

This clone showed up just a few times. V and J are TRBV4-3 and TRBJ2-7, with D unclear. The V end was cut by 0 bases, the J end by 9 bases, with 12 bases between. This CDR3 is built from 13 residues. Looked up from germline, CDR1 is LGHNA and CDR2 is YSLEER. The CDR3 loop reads CASSQESPGVQYF. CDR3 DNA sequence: TGCGCCAGCAGCCAAGAGTCCCCGGGTGTGCAGTACTTC.

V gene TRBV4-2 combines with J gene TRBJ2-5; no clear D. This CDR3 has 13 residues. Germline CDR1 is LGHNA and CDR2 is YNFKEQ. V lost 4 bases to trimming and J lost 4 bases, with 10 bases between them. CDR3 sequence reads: CASSLPGGETQYF. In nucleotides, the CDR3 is TGTGCCAGCAGCCTCCCAGGTGGAGAGACCCAGTACTTC.

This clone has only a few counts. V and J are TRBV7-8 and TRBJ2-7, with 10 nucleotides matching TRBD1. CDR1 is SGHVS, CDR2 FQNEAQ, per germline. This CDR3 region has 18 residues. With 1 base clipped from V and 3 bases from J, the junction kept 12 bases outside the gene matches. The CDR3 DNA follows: TGTGCCAGCAGCTTAGATACATCTGCGACAGGGGGCCACTACGAGCAGTACTTC. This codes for CASSLDTSATGGHYEQYF.

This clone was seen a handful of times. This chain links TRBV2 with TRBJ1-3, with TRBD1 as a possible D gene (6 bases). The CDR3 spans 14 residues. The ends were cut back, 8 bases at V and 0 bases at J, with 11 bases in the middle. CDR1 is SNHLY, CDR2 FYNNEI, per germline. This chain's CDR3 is CASQVRGSGNTIYF. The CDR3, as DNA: TGTGCCAGCCAGGTCAGGGGCTCTGGAAACACCATATATTTT.

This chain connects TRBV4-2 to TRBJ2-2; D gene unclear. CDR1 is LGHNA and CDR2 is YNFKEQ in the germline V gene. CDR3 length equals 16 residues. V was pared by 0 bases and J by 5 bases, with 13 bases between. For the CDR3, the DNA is TGTGCCAGCAGCCAAGATCTGTTAGGCGGAACCGGGGAGCTGTTTTTT. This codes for CASSQDLLGGTGELFF.

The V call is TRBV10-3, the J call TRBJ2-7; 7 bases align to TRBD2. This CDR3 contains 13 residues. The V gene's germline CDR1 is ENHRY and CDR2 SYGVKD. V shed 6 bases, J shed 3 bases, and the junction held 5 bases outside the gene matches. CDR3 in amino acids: CAIRERGGYEQYF. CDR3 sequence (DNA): TGTGCCATCAGGGAGCGGGGAGGCTACGAGCAGTACTTC.

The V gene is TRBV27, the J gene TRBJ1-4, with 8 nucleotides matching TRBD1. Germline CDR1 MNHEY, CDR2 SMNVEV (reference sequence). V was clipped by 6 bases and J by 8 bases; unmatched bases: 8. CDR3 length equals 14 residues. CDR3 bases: TGTGCCAGCAGCAAGACAGGGGAAGGGGAAAAACTGTTTTTT. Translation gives CASSKTGEGEKLFF.

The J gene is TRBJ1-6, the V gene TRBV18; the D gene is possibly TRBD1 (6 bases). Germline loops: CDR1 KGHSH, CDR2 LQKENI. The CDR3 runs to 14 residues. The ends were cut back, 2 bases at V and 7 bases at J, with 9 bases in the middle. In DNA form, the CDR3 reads TGTGCCAGCTCACCAGGGGGCGCAAATTCACCCCTCCACTTT. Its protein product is CASSPGGANSPLHF. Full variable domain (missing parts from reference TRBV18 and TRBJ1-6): NAGVMQNPRHLVRRRGQEARLRCSPMKGHSHVYWYRQLPEEGLKFMVYLQKENIIDESGMPKERFSAEFPKEGPSILRIQQVVRGDSAAYFCASSPGGANSPLHFGNGTRLTVT.

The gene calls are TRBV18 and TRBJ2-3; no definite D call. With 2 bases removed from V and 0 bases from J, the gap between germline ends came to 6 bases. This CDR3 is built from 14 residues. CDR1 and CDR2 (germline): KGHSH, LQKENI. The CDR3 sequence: CASSPVASTDTQYF. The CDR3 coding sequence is TGTGCCAGCTCACCAGTGGCCAGCACAGATACGCAGTATTTT.

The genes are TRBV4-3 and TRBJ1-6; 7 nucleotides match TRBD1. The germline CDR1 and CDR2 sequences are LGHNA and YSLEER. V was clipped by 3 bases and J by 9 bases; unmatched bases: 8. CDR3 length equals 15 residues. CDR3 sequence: CASSQRGQGASPLHF. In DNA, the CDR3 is TGCGCCAGCAGCCAGAGGGGGCAGGGCGCTTCACCCCTCCACTTT.

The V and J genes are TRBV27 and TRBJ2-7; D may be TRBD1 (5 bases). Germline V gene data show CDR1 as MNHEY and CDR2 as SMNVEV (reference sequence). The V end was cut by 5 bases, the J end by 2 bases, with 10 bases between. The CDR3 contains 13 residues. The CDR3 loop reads CASSTQEAYEQYF. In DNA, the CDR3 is TGTGCCAGCAGTACACAGGAAGCCTACGAGCAGTACTTC.